Listed here are 31 T cell receptor beta chains from one sample, sequenced in a study of T cells in Graves' hyperthyroidism and ophthalmopathy (dated by TCRdb to the late 2010s). The library relied on multiplex PCR. Sequenced on an Illumina HiSeq 2000. TCR beta CDR3 regions were amplified from RNA transcripts. A first-round RT-PCR of the TCR CDR3 used the HTBI primer set with the Qiagen OneStep RT-PCR kit. The public reads were reprocessed in TCRdb via fastp at Q25 and MiXCR, keeping in-frame beta chains. Entries are consolidated by CDR3 protein sequence, retaining the most common genes and DNA. A total of around 400,000 distinct CDR3 sequences appear in this sample, about 25% of them only once. About 70% of the sample is taken by the ten largest. The source material was blood. Receptors were obtained from a middle-aged man with Graves' hyperthyroidism.

This rearrangement joins TRBV2 to TRBJ2-3; TRBD2 matches at 13 bases. This CDR3 contains 16 residues. Trimming cost V 6 bases and J 0 bases; bases outside gene matches: 3. Per germline, CDR1 SNHLY and CDR2 FYNNEI. Written as DNA, the CDR3 is TGTGCCAGCAGACCGGGACTAGCGGGAAGCACAGATACGCAGTATTTT. This codes for CASRPGLAGSTDTQYF.

The chain employs TRBV28 and TRBJ1-2; no definite D call. CDR3 length equals 14 residues. V lost 2 bases and J lost 4, with 11 bases in between. CDR1 and CDR2 (germline): MDHEN, SYDVKM. The CDR3 protein is CASSLAVRVYGYTF. The CDR3 bases are TGTGCCAGCAGTTTAGCGGTTCGGGTCTATGGCTACACCTTC.

V usage is TRBV27 and J usage is TRBJ1-2; 7 bases are a match to TRBD1. Germline lookup yields CDR1 MNHEY and CDR2 SMNVEV (reference sequence). The CDR3 contains 16 residues. The V gene end was trimmed by 5 bases and the J gene end by 2 bases; junction bases not matched to a gene: 11. The CDR3 here is CASSGPTGPRNYGYTF. The CDR3 nucleotides are TGTGCCAGCAGTGGCCCGACAGGGCCCCGCAACTATGGCTACACCTTC.

This clonotype turned up a few times. This sequence joins TRBV14 and TRBJ1-2; 8 nucleotides align to TRBD1. The CDR3 is 14 residues long. Unmatched junction bases numbered 8, after V lost 6 bases and J lost 5 bases. CDR1 is SGHDN, CDR2 FVKESK, per germline. The CDR3 here is CASSRTGGRYGYTF. CDR3 coding DNA: TGTGCCAGCAGTCGTACAGGGGGAAGGTATGGCTACACCTTC.

V gene TRBV4-1 combines with J gene TRBJ2-1, with D uncertain. The V and J ends lost 0 bases and 8 bases respectively, with 11 bases between them. Germline V CDR1 and CDR2: MGHRA, YSYEKL. The CDR3 spans 14 residues. CDR3 in DNA: TGCGCCAGCAGCCAAGAAGGACGTGACGATGAGCAGTTCTTC. Amino acids: CASSQEGRDDEQFF.

This clonotype was counted a few times. At one boundary the junction diverges from the germline segment, which might be a read error. The chain couples TRBV20-1 to TRBJ1-1; TRBD1 matches 7 bases. The germline CDR1 and CDR2 sequences are DFQATT and SNEGSKA (reference sequence). The CDR3 loop spans 12 amino acids. The CDR3: CNAGTVNTEAFF. CDR3 nucleotide sequence: TGCAATGCTGGGACAGTGAACACTGAAGCTTTCTTT.

This clonotype was detected a few times. V usage is TRBV3-1 and J usage is TRBJ1-4; no firm D call. With 1 base removed from V and 6 bases from J, the gap between germline ends came to 9 bases. The CDR3 loop spans 14 amino acids. Germline CDR1 LGHDT, CDR2 YNNKEL (reference sequence). CDR3 protein: CASSQGGWDEKLFF. The DNA of the CDR3 is TGTGCCAGCAGCCAAGGAGGGTGGGATGAAAAACTGTTTTTT. Combining the CDR3 with reference TRBV3-1 and TRBJ1-4 gives the whole variable domain DTAVSQTPKYLVTQMGNDKSIKCEQNLGHDTMYWYKQDSKKFLKIMFSYNNKELIINETVPNRFSPKSPDKAHLNLHINSLELGDSAVYFCASSQGGWDEKLFFGSGTQLSVL.

This clonotype was seen more than once but under ten times. The chain carries TRBV12-3 or TRBV12-4 and TRBJ2-3; D ambiguous. CDR3 size: 13 residues. V lost 0 bases to trimming and J lost 7 bases, with 8 bases between them. The CDR3 bases are TGTGCCAGCAGTTTAGCCGTCCGGAATACGCAGTATTTT. It specifies CASSLAVRNTQYF.

J is TRBJ2-7 and V is TRBV28; D is possibly TRBD2 (6 bases). CDR3 size: 14 residues. Trimming took 9 bases from V and 4 from J, leaving 19 bases between them. Germline lookup yields CDR1 MDHEN and CDR2 SYDVKM. In nucleotides, the CDR3 is TGTGCCAGTGTAAGTCCAGGAGGGCGATACGAGCAGTACTTC. Its translation is CASVSPGGRYEQYF.

This sequence joins TRBV6-1 and TRBJ2-7, with TRBD2 identical over 7 bases. J was trimmed by 0 bases and V by 7 bases; bases with no gene match: 9. This CDR3 comprises 15 residues. Germline values: CDR1 MNHNS, CDR2 SASEGT. The CDR3 coding sequence is TGTGCCAGCAAATCAACTGGCGGGAGCTCCTACGAGCAGTACTTC. It encodes CASKSTGGSSYEQYF.

Only a few counts were recorded for this clonotype. The J gene is TRBJ2-5, the V gene TRBV4-1; 9 positions agree with TRBD2. The CDR3 sequence is 18 residues long. Germline CDR1 MGHRA, CDR2 YSYEKL. With V trimmed by 1 base and J by 2 bases, 11 bases remained unmatched. CDR3 residues: CASSQVAGGRGAQETQYF. The DNA for the CDR3 is TGCGCCAGCAGCCAAGTCGCGGGAGGGAGGGGGGCACAAGAGACCCAGTACTTC.

The CDR3 nucleotides are TGCGCCAGCAGCGTCTTACAGGACGGGCGAGGCTACACCTTC. Protein: CASSVLQDGRGYTF. V and J are TRBV5-1 and TRBJ1-2; D perhaps matches TRBD1 (5 bases). Trimming removed 4 bases at V and 8 bases at J, with 18 bases between. There are 14 residues in the CDR3. CDR1 is SGHRS, CDR2 YFSETQ, per germline.

This clonotype was detected many times. This sequence joins TRBV7-9 and TRBJ2-7; a weak D match, TRBD2 (5 bases). Germline-derived CDR1 and CDR2 are SEHNR and FQNEAQ (reference sequence). Trimming pared 1 base from V and 6 bases from J, leaving 7 bases between. The CDR3 spans 12 residues. DNA of the CDR3: TGTGCCAGCAGCTTAGTCGCGGGCGAGCAGTACTTC. Translating it yields CASSLVAGEQYF. The variable domain in full, completed from reference TRBV7-9 and TRBJ2-7, reads DTGVSQNPRHKITKRGQNVTFRCDPISEHNRLYWYRQTLGQGPEFLTYFQNEAQLEKSRLLSDRFSAERPKGSFSTLEIQRTEQGDSAMYLCASSLVAGEQYFGPGTRLTVT.

The rearrangement joins TRBV30 to TRBJ2-7; 8 bases are shared with TRBD2. Germline loops: CDR1 GTSNPN, CDR2 SVGIG (reference sequence). The J segment lost 2 bases and the V segment lost 3 bases, leaving 6 bases of the junction unmatched. This CDR3 comprises 14 residues. CDR3 sequence: CAWSLRGGAYEQYF. CDR3 nucleotides: TGTGCCTGGAGCCTCCGGGGGGGGGCCTACGAGCAGTACTTC.

The V call is TRBV27, the J call TRBJ2-2; D not certain. Trimming cost V 3 bases and J 4 bases, with 6 bases left between them. The germline V gene has CDR1 MNHEY and CDR2 SMNVEV (reference sequence). The CDR3 is 13 amino acids. The CDR3 nucleotides read TGTGCCAGCAGTTTCTTGGGCACCGGGGAGCTGTTTTTT. The encoded protein is CASSFLGTGELFF.

This clonotype was detected only a few times. The gene calls are TRBV11-3 and TRBJ2-2; 9 bases map to TRBD1. The V gene end was trimmed by 0 bases and the J gene end by 3 bases; junction bases not matched to a gene: 2. CDR3 length: 16 amino acids. Germline values: CDR1 SGHNT, CDR2 YENEEA. CDR3 sequence reads: CASSLDGTGYTGELFF. In DNA, the CDR3 is TGTGCCAGCAGCTTAGACGGGACAGGGTACACCGGGGAGCTGTTTTTT.

This clonotype was observed a handful of times. The chain's CDR3 is CASSLGSWETNTGELFF. The CDR3 DNA reads TGTGCCAGCAGCTTGGGGTCATGGGAGACGAACACCGGGGAGCTGTTTTTT. The V and J genes are TRBV11-2 and TRBJ2-2; D is perhaps TRBD2 (5 bases). CDR1 is SGHAT and CDR2 is FQNNGV in the germline V gene. The CDR3 length is 17 residues. Trimming cost V 3 bases and J 0 bases, with 14 bases left between them.

This clonotype was counted a few times. This likely comes from a read error, as the CDR3 has no conserved phenylalanine or tryptophan at its end. The chain recombines TRBV28 with TRBJ1-2, with TRBD1 matching 9 bases. With V trimmed by 7 bases and J by 5 bases, 8 bases remained unmatched. This CDR3 has 14 residues. Per the germline V gene, CDR1 is MDHEN and CDR2 is SYDVKM. DNA for the CDR3: TGTGCCAGCACCCAGGGACAGGGTTCATATGGCTACACCATC. Translated, it gives CASTQGQGSYGYTI.

The V call is TRBV5-1, the J call TRBJ2-5, with 7 bases aligning to TRBD1. Germline CDR1 and CDR2: SGHRS and YFSETQ. V lost 0 bases, J lost 7 bases, and 9 bases stayed unmatched. This CDR3 region has 15 residues. DNA of the CDR3: TGCGCCAGCAGCTTGGTCAGACAGGGCAAGGGGACCCAGTACTTC. This gives the protein CASSLVRQGKGTQYF.

This clonotype was seen a few times. The chain is built from TRBV14 and TRBJ2-3; the D is unclear. The V gene lost 2 bases and the J gene lost 2 bases, with 14 bases spanning the gap. The germline V gene has CDR1 SGHDN and CDR2 FVKESK. The CDR3 spans 16 residues. The CDR3 protein is CASSQSHGGLTDTQYF. CDR3 coding DNA: TGTGCCAGCAGCCAATCCCATGGTGGTCTCACAGATACGCAGTATTTT.

V and J are TRBV7-6 and TRBJ2-5; D is undetermined. This CDR3 has 15 residues. Germline CDR1 is SGHVS and CDR2 is FNYEAQ. Trimming removed 7 bases at V and 3 bases at J, with 18 bases between. CDR3 loop: CASTSDVSLKETQYF. DNA for the CDR3: TGTGCCAGCACCTCAGACGTATCATTGAAAGAGACCCAGTACTTC. The full variable domain, completed using reference TRBV7-6 and TRBJ2-5, is GAGVSQSPRYKVTKRGQDVALRCDPISGHVSLYWYRQALGQGPEFLTYFNYEAQQDKSGLPNDRFSAERPEGSISTLTIQRTEQRDSAMYRCASTSDVSLKETQYFGPGTRLLVL.

The chain has TRBV7-9 and TRBJ2-7; D gene ambiguous. V was pared by 0 bases and J by 4 bases, with 10 bases between. The CDR3 extends over 14 amino acids. Germline lookup yields CDR1 SEHNR and CDR2 FQNEAQ (reference sequence). CDR3: CASSLAGSIYEQYF. For the CDR3, the DNA is TGTGCCAGCAGCTTAGCGGGGTCCATTTACGAGCAGTACTTC. The full variable domain, with the rest looked up from reference TRBV7-9 and TRBJ2-7, is DTGVSQNPRHKITKRGQNVTFRCDPISEHNRLYWYRQTLGQGPEFLTYFQNEAQLEKSRLLSDRFSAERPKGSFSTLEIQRTEQGDSAMYLCASSLAGSIYEQYFGPGTRLTVT.

This clonotype was counted many times. The rearrangement links TRBV2 to TRBJ2-3; D is undetermined. CDR1 is SNHLY and CDR2 is FYNNEI in the germline V gene. V was pared by 1 base and J by 4 bases, with 9 bases between. The CDR3 runs to 14 residues. The CDR3 reads CASSEGIWADTQYF. The CDR3 DNA follows: TGTGCCAGCAGTGAAGGGATCTGGGCAGATACGCAGTATTTT.

V gene TRBV7-9 combines with J gene TRBJ2-1; D is unclear. The CDR3 loop spans 13 amino acids. Trimming removed 2 bases from V and 8 bases from J, with 10 bases in between. Germline CDR1 is SEHNR and CDR2 is FQNEAQ (reference sequence). This chain's CDR3 is CASSLQGIDEQFF. Here the CDR3 DNA reads TGTGCCAGCAGCTTACAAGGGATTGATGAGCAGTTCTTC.

This sequence joins TRBV5-6 and TRBJ2-7; TRBD2 is a possible D gene (5 bases). Trimming took 4 bases from V and 0 from J, leaving 14 bases between them. CDR1 is SGHDT and CDR2 is YYEEEE in the germline V gene. The CDR3 extends over 15 amino acids. CDR3 in DNA: TGTGCCAGCAGCCGAGGATTTGGGAGCTCCTACGAGCAGTACTTC. It is translated as CASSRGFGSSYEQYF. Looking up the rest from reference TRBV5-6 and TRBJ2-7 gives the full variable domain: DAGVTQSPTHLIKTRGQQVTLRCSPKSGHDTVSWYQQALGQGPQFIFQYYEEEERQRGNFPDRFSGHQFPNYSSELNVNALLLGDSALYLCASSRGFGSSYEQYFGPGTRLTVT.

The table lists this clonotype with a few counts. V is TRBV11-2 and J is TRBJ2-2; either TRBD1 or TRBD2 may fit D (5 bases each). The CDR3 totals 16 residues. Looked up from germline, CDR1 is SGHAT and CDR2 is FQNNGV. V lost 0 bases and J lost 1, with 9 bases in between. The chain's CDR3 is CASSLEGRENTGELFF. As DNA, the CDR3 is TGTGCCAGCAGCTTAGAGGGACGGGAGAACACCGGGGAGCTGTTTTTT.

This clonotype came up many times. This chain joins TRBV3-1 and TRBJ2-1, with D tentatively TRBD2 (6 bases). CDR3 length equals 17 residues. Trimming cost V 4 bases and J 0 bases, with 16 bases left between them. CDR1 LGHDT and CDR2 YNNKEL come from the germline V gene (reference sequence). The CDR3 region is CASSRGLAGISYNEQFF. CDR3 nucleotides: TGTGCCAGCAGCCGGGGGTTGGCGGGGATCTCCTACAATGAGCAGTTCTTC.

The chain couples TRBV19 to TRBJ1-1, with a weak D call TRBD1 (6 bases). V was cut by 6 bases and J by 0 bases, with 17 bases left in between. Per the germline V gene, CDR1 is LNHDA and CDR2 is SQIVND (reference sequence). This CDR3 contains 16 residues. The CDR3 DNA follows: TGTGCCAGTAGCCCAAAAACCAAGGGGGTGAACACTGAAGCTTTCTTT. It codes for CASSPKTKGVNTEAFF.

The chain combines TRBV7-9 with TRBJ2-1; D may correspond to TRBD1 or TRBD2 (5 bases each). The germline V gene encodes CDR1 SEHNR and CDR2 FQNEAQ (reference sequence). Between the trimmed V and J ends, which lost 1 base and 7 bases, there was a span of 14 bases. The CDR3 is 15 amino acids. CDR3 sequence: CASSLGDGRRNEQFF. The CDR3 bases are TGTGCCAGCAGCTTAGGGGACGGTCGGAGGAATGAGCAGTTCTTC. Based on the CDR3 plus reference TRBV7-9 and TRBJ2-1, the full variable domain is DTGVSQNPRHKITKRGQNVTFRCDPISEHNRLYWYRQTLGQGPEFLTYFQNEAQLEKSRLLSDRFSAERPKGSFSTLEIQRTEQGDSAMYLCASSLGDGRRNEQFFGPGTRLTVL.

This clonotype was recorded a few times. The final CDR3 position lacks the conserved phenylalanine or tryptophan, pointing to a likely read error. The chain has TRBV12-3 or TRBV12-4 and TRBJ2-7; D is uncertain. The CDR3 consists of 15 residues. With 6 bases removed from V and 4 bases from J, the gap between germline ends came to 19 bases. CDR3 in amino acids: CASSPFRLGLYEQYL. In DNA form, the CDR3 reads TGTGCCAGCAGCCCTTTCCGACTGGGGTTGTACGAGCAGTACCTC.

There are many counts of this clonotype. The V call is TRBV28, the J call TRBJ2-1; possible D gene TRBD2, 6 bases. CDR3 length: 18 residues. Trimming took off 4 bases at V and 1 base at J, with 20 bases between the two ends. Germline assignment: CDR1 MDHEN and CDR2 SYDVKM. The CDR3 is CASSWRLANPTSYNEQFF. CDR3 DNA sequence: TGTGCCAGCAGTTGGAGGCTAGCGAACCCGACTTCCTACAATGAGCAGTTCTTC.